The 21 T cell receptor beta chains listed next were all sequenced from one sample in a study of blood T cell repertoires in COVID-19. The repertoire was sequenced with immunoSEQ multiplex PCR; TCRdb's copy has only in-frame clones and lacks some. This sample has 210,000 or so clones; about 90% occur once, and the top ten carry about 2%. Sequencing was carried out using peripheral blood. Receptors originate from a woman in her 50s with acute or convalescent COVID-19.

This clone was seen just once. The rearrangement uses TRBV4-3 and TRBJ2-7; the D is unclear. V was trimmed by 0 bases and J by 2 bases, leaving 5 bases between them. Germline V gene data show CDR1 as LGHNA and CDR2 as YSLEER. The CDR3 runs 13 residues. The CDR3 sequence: CASSQDRAYEQYF. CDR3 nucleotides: TGCGCCAGCAGCCAAGATCGGGCCTACGAGCAGTACTTC.

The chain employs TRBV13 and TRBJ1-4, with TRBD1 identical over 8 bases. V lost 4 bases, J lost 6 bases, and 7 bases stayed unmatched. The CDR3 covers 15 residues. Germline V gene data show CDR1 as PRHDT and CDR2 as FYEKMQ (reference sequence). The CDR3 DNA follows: TGTGCCAGCAGCTGGGGGGACAGGAGAGATGAAAAACTGTTTTTT. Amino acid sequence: CASSWGDRRDEKLFF.

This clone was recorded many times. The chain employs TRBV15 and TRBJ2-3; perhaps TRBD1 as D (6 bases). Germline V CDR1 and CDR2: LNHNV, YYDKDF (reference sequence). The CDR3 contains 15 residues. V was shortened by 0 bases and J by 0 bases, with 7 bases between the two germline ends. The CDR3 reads CATSREQGSTDTQYF. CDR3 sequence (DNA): TGTGCCACCAGCAGAGAACAGGGAAGCACAGATACGCAGTATTTT.

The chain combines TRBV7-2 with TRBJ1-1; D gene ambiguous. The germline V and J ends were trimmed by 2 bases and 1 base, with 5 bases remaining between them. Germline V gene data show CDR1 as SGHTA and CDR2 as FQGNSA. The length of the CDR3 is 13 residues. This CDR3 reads CASSLMANTEAFF. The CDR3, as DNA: TGTGCCAGCAGCTTAATGGCGAACACTGAAGCTTTCTTT.

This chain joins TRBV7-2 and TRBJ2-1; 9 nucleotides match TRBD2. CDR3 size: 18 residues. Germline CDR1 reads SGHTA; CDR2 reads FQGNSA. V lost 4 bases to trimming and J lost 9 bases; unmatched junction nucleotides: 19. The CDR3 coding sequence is TGTGCCAGCAGCTCTGGGCTAGCGGGGTATGGATACCTTAGTGAGCAGTTCTTC. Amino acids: CASSSGLAGYGYLSEQFF.

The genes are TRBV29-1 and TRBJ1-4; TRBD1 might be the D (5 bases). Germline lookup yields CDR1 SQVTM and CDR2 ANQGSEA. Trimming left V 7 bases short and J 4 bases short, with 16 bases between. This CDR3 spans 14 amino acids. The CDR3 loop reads CSAAGTRRNEKLFF. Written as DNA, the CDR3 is TGCAGCGCCGCGGGGACGAGGCGTAATGAAAAACTGTTTTTT.

CDR3 nucleotides: TGTGCCAGCAACCGGGGGACCACGGAAGGGCAGCCCCAGCATTTT. This codes for CASNRGTTEGQPQHF. The rearrangement links TRBV3-1 (or the pseudogene TRBV3-2) to TRBJ1-5, with TRBD1 as a possible D gene (5 bases). This CDR3 is 15 amino acids long. The V gene's germline CDR1 is LGHDT and CDR2 YNNKEL (reference sequence). Trimming removed 7 bases at V and 7 bases at J, with 20 bases between.

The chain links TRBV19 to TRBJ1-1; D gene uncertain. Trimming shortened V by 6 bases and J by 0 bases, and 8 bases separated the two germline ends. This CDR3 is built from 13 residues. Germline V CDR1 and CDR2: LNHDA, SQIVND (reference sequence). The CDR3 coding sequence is TGTGCCAGTAGAACCAGGTTGAACACTGAAGCTTTCTTT. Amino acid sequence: CASRTRLNTEAFF.

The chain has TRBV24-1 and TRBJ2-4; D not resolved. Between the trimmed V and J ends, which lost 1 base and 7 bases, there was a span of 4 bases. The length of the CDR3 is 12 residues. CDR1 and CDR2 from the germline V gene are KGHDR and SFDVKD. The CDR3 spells CATSDLLNIQYF. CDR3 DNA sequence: TGTGCCACCAGTGATTTACTGAACATTCAGTACTTC.

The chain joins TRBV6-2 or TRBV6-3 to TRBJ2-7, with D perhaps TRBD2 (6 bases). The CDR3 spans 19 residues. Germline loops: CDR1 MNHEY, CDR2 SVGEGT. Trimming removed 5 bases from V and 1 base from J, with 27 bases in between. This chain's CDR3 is CASSDIGASATSKSYEQYF. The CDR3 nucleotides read TGTGCCAGCAGTGATATAGGAGCTAGCGCGACTTCAAAATCCTACGAGCAGTACTTC.

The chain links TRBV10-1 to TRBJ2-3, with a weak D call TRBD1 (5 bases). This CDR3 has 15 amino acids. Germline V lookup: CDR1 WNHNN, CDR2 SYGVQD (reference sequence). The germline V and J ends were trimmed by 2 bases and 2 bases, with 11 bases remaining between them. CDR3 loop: CASSEGNRFTDTQYF. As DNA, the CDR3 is TGCGCCAGCAGTGAGGGGAACAGGTTCACAGATACGCAGTATTTT.

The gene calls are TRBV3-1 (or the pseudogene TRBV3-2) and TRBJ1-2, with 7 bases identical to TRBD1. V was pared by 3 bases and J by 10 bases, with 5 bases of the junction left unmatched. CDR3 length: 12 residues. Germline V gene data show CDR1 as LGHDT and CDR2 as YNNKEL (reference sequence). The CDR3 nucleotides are TGTGCCAGCAGCCACCGGGACAGTTCCTACACCTTC. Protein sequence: CASSHRDSSYTF.

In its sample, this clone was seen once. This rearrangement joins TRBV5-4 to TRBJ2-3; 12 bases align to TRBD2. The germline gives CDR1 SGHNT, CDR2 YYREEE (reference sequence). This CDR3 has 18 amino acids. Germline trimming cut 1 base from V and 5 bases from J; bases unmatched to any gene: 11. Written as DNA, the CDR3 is TGTGCCAGCAGCTTGTTAGTCTCCGCACTAGCGGGGGGAGATACGCAGTATTTT. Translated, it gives CASSLLVSALAGGDTQYF.

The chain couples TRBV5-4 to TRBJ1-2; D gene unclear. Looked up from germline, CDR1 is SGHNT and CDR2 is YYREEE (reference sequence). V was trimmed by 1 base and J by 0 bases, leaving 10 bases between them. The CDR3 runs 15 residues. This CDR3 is CASSLIDKANYGYTF. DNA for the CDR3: TGTGCCAGCAGCTTGATCGACAAAGCTAACTATGGCTACACCTTC.

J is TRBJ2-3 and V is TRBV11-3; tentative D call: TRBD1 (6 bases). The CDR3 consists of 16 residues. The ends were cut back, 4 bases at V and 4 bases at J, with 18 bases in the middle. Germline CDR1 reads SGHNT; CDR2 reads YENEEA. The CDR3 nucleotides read TGTGCCAGCAGCTCCCTTGTGGGGGCCAACGCAGATACGCAGTATTTT. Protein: CASSSLVGANADTQYF.

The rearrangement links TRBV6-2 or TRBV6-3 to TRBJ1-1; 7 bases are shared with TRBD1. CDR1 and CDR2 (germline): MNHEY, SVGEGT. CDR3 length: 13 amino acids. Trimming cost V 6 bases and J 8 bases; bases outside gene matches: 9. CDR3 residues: CASSPTSTGEAFF. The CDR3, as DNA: TGTGCCAGCAGCCCCACCTCGACAGGGGAAGCTTTCTTT.

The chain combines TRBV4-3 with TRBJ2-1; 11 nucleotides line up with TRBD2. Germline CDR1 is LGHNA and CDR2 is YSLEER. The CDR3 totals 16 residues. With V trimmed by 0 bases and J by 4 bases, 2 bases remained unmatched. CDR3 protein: CASSQDGTSGYNEQFF. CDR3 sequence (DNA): TGCGCCAGCAGCCAAGATGGGACTAGCGGTTACAATGAGCAGTTCTTC.

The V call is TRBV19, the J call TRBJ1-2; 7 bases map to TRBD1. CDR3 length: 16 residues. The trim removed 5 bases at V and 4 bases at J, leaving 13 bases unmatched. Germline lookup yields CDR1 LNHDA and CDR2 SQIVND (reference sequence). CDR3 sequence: CASSGRETGTSYGYTF. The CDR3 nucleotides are TGTGCCAGTAGTGGGCGCGAGACAGGGACGAGCTATGGCTACACCTTC.

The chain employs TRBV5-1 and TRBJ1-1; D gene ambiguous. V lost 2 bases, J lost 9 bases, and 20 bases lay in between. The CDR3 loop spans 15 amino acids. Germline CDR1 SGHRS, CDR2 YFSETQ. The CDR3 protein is CASSLRSDMKPQAFF. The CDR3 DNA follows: TGCGCCAGCAGCTTACGTTCCGACATGAAGCCTCAAGCTTTCTTT.

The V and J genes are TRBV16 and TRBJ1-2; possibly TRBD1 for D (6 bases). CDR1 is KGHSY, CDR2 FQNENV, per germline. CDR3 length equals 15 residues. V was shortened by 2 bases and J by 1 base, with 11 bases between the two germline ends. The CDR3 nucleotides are TGTGCCAGCAGCCAAAGGACAGTAATTAACTATGGCTACACCTTC. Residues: CASSQRTVINYGYTF.

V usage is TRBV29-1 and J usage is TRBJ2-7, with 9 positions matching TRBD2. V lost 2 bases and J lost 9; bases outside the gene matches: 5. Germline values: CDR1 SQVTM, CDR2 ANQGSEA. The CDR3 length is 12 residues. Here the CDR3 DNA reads TGCAGCGTTGAATTGCTAGCGGGACCGCAGTACTTC. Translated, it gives CSVELLAGPQYF.